This T cell receptor beta chain was observed in a study of monozygotic twins with inflammatory bowel disease. Regarding the study as a whole: Among IBD patients, fewer clonotypes were shared with others than among healthy twins, especially with disease activity.

This CDR3 has 15 amino acids. Germline V CDR1 and CDR2: MGHRA, YSYEKL. As concerns this clonotype: Its target is not known.

TCRdb re-called the 5' RACE reads; one entry per CDR3 protein, DNA not given. The data show 93,000 or so distinct CDR3 sequences, and the top ten clones hold less than 2%. The sequence was collected from a human donor with ulcerative colitis or Crohn's disease, or a healthy co-twin of an affected twin (not recorded which). The sample taken for sequencing was blood. This chain uses TRBV4-1 with TRBJ2-5; TCRdb reports TRBD1, a call that lacks DNA to check it against. The CDR3 is CASSQPDRLGETQYF.